This T cell receptor (beta chain) was sequenced during a study of cytomegalovirus exposure and HLA in healthy donors. The CDR3 runs 13 residues. V dropped 1 base and J dropped 2 bases, with 3 bases sitting between them. Per germline, CDR1 MNHEY and CDR2 SMNVEV (reference sequence). On this clone: What it binds is not known.

The PCR contained 60 Vbeta and 13 Jbeta primers. The repertoire was sequenced with immunoSEQ multiplex PCR; TCRdb's copy has only in-frame clones and lacks some. This table holds about 190,000 clones, around four fifths found once. General study points: Per a prior analysis, the majority of TCR beta V segments were productive roughly 87% or roughly 30% of the time. Researchers catalogued 160 or so TCR beta chains as cytomegalovirus-associated.

The rearrangement links TRBV27 to TRBJ2-1, with D unresolved. Specimen: PBMCs. The TCR was taken from a woman between 50 and 59 years old in good health and CMV-seropositive. CDR3 coding DNA: TGTGCCAGCAGTTTATTCGCCTACAATGAGCAGTTCTTC. Amino acid sequence: CASSLFAYNEQFF.